A single T cell receptor (beta chain) is shown here with its context. Its specificity is unknown. The V end lost 2 bases, the J end lost 0 bases, and 9 bases lay between the germline ends. The CDR3 is made up of 15 amino acids. CDR1 KGHDR and CDR2 SFDVKD come from the germline V gene. Libraries were prepared by immunoSEQ multiplex PCR; TCRdb keeps only in-frame clonotypes and omits some of them. The table lists about 150,000 clones, approximately 94% of them singletons. These data belong to a study of T cell responses to AZD1222 COVID-19 vaccine. Regarding the study as a whole: Baseline seropositivity characterized only six AZD1222 recipients. The donors showed a predominance of white British ancestry and of females, with possible underestimation of clonal diversity. CD4 TCRs linked to vaccination spanned spike, dominating at 160-218 and 743-854.

The chain couples TRBV24-1 to TRBJ1-1; D is uncertain. Sequencing used peripheral blood, obtained on day 0 of AZD1222 vaccination. This TCR was sampled from an adult in good health. The CDR3 is CATSDSRGMNTEAFF. CDR3 DNA sequence: TGTGCCACCAGTGATTCACGGGGAATGAACACTGAAGCTTTCTTT.